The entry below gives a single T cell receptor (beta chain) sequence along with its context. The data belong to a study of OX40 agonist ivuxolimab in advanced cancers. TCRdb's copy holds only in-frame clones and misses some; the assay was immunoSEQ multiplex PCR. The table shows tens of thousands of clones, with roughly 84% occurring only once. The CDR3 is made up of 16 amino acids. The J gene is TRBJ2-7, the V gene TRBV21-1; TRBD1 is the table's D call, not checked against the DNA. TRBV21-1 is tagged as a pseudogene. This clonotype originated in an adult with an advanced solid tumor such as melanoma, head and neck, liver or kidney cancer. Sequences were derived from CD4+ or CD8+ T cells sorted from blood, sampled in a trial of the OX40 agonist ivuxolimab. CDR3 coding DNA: TGTGCCAGCAGCAAAGTGTCGGGGGACAGAACCTACGAGCAGTACTTC. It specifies CASSKVSGDRTYEQYF.